What follows are 12 T cell receptor beta chains derived from one specimen sequenced in a study of T cell clonality in common variable immunodeficiency. The method was immunoSEQ multiplex PCR; TCRdb's version includes in-frame clones alone and lacks a portion of them. The sample was found to contain about 52,000 clones, and every one recurs. Source material: peripheral blood mononuclear cells. Receptors were obtained from a person between 18 and 75 years old in good health.

This clone was seen at least ten times. The read halts 3 residues ahead of the CDR3 end, with the missing end drawn from the germline J gene. The V call is TRBV7-9, the J call TRBJ2-7; 10 positions match TRBD1. Looked up from germline, CDR1 is SEHNR and CDR2 is FQNEAQ (reference sequence). The J segment lost 4 bases and the V segment lost 4 bases, leaving 7 bases of the junction unmatched. This CDR3 comprises 15 residues. This CDR3 is CASSSWDRGGYEQYF. CDR3 bases read: TGTGCCAGCAGCTCCTGGGACAGGGGCGGATACGAG.

The table lists this clone with many counts. The read stops 3 residues short of the end of the CDR3; the missing end is completed from the germline J gene. V usage is TRBV20-1 and J usage is TRBJ1-5; D is uncertain. The germline V gene encodes CDR1 DFQATT and CDR2 SNEGSKA (reference sequence). V lost 3 bases to trimming and J lost 1 base, with 4 bases between them. The CDR3 contains 12 residues. CDR3 bases read: TGCAGTGCTAGTGGCAGCAATCAGCCC. Its translation: CSASGSNQP. The full CDR3 sequence reads CSASGSNQPQHF.

This clone came up many times. The read comes to an end 3 residues before the CDR3 does, leaving the germline J gene to fill in the end. The same CDR3 can be traced to other DNA sequences in this sample. V gene TRBV30 combines with J gene TRBJ1-3, with D possibly being TRBD1 (5 bases). This CDR3 spans 14 amino acids. Per the germline V gene, CDR1 is GTSNPN and CDR2 is SVGIG (reference sequence). Deletions cut 4 bases from V and 6 bases from J, with 16 bases between. The CDR3 sequence: CAWTGNPGLNTIYF. The covered CDR3 bases are TGTGCCTGGACTGGAAACCCAGGGCTAAACACC.

The sample holds many counts of this clone. The observed sequence ends 3 residues before the CDR3 terminus, with the missing tail filled in from the germline J gene. The rearrangement joins TRBV5-1 to TRBJ2-7, with TRBD1 matching 9 bases. The V gene end was trimmed by 3 bases and the J gene end by 1 base; junction bases not matched to a gene: 11. CDR3 length: 17 residues. Germline V gives CDR1 SGHRS, CDR2 YFSETQ. Incomplete CDR3 DNA: TGCGCCAGCAGCTCATCAACCGGGACAGGGCCGTCCTACGAG. It translates to CASSSSTGTGPSYE. The whole CDR3 sequence is CASSSSTGTGPSYEQYF.

Turning to this clone: The CDR3 goes on 3 residues after the read ends, and that part is filled in from the germline J gene. This sequence joins TRBV20-1 and TRBJ2-3; TRBD1 agrees at 9 bases. This CDR3 has 16 amino acids. The germline gives CDR1 DFQATT, CDR2 SNEGSKA (reference sequence). CDR3 DNA, as far as it was read: TGCAGTGCTAGAATCCACCGGGACAGGGACCAAGAGACG. This sequence encodes CSARIHRDRDQET. The full CDR3 sequence reads CSARIHRDRDQETQYF.

Points on this clone: The read terminates 3 residues before the CDR3 end, so the remaining end is supplied by the germline J gene. This chain uses TRBV30 with TRBJ2-2; maybe TRBD1 (5 bases). The CDR3 loop spans 14 amino acids. Germline CDR1 GTSNPN, CDR2 SVGIG (reference sequence). The CDR3 loop reads CAWSKGDSNSPLFF. The CDR3 DNA, read in part, is TGTGCCTGGAGTAAAGGTGACAGTAATTCACCG.

This clone has at least ten counts. The missing CDR3 end, 3 residues past where the read stops, is filled in from the germline J gene. The V and J genes are TRBV19 and TRBJ1-1; D is unresolved. CDR1 and CDR2 from the germline V gene are LNHDA and SQIVND (reference sequence). V lost 7 bases, J lost 6 bases, and 18 bases lay in between. The CDR3 length is 14 residues. The part of the CDR3 DNA that was read is TGTGCCAGTACCAAGTTCTCGGGGTACGCTGAA. Its translation is CASTKFSGYAE. In full, the CDR3 is CASTKFSGYAEAFF.

This clone showed up many times. The sequenced fragment ends 3 residues before the CDR3 boundary, so the rest is inferred from the germline J gene. The V gene is TRBV5-1, the J gene TRBJ2-3, with 7 bases fitting TRBD2. Looked up from germline, CDR1 is SGHRS and CDR2 is YFSETQ. V lost 3 bases and J lost 1; bases outside the gene matches: 5. The CDR3 runs to 15 residues. Partial CDR3 DNA: TGCGCCAGCAGCTCCGCTAGCGGACGCACAGATACG. This codes for CASSSASGRTDT. The full CDR3 reads CASSSASGRTDTQYF.

This clone was found many times. The CDR3 end lies 3 residues beyond the end of the read and is filled in from the germline J gene. The J gene is TRBJ1-4, the V gene TRBV2; D call uncertain. Trimming took 1 base from V and 3 from J, leaving 6 bases between them. Germline assignment: CDR1 SNHLY and CDR2 FYNNEI. The CDR3 has 14 amino acids. Partial CDR3 DNA: TGTGCCAGCAGTGAAGGGCCAGCTAATGAAAAA. Translated: CASSEGPANEK. The CDR3, in full, reads CASSEGPANEKLFF.

This clone was counted ten times or more. The CDR3 sequence is CASSLGTSVDEQFF. The part of the CDR3 DNA that was read is TGTGCCAGCAGCTTGGGGACTAGTGTTGATGAG. The chain employs TRBV7-2 and TRBJ2-1, with 8 bases matching TRBD2. The CDR3 extends 3 residues past the end of the read, so its final part is completed from the germline J gene. This CDR3 comprises 14 residues. The germline gives CDR1 SGHTA, CDR2 FQGNSA. The trim removed 3 bases at V and 8 bases at J, leaving 6 bases unmatched.

This clone showed up just a few times. Read sequence stops 3 residues before the CDR3 end, and the germline J gene provides the missing end. This chain connects TRBV7-3 to TRBJ2-3, with a weak D call TRBD2 (5 bases). With 5 bases removed from V and 5 bases from J, the gap between germline ends came to 11 bases. This CDR3 comprises 13 residues. Germline V CDR1 and CDR2: SGHTA, FQGTGA. The part of the CDR3 DNA that was read is TGTGCCAGCAGCACCGCAGCGGTAGATACG. It encodes CASSTAAVDT. The whole CDR3 sequence is CASSTAAVDTQYF. The full variable domain, its missing parts supplied by reference TRBV7-3 and TRBJ2-3, is GAGVSQTPSNKVTEKGKYVELRCDPISGHTALYWYRQSLGQGPEFLIYFQGTGAADDSGLPNDRFFAVRPEGSVSTLKIQRTERGDSAVYLCASSTAAVDTQYFGPGTRLTVL.

With respect to this clone: The read comes to an end 3 residues before the CDR3 does, leaving the germline J gene to fill in the end. This sequence joins TRBV18 and TRBJ2-4, with 9 nucleotides matching TRBD1. The CDR3 consists of 17 residues. Per germline, CDR1 KGHSH and CDR2 LQKENI. This CDR3 is CASSPRTGDTLFKGQYF. CDR3 DNA, as far as it was read: TGTGCCAGCTCACCGAGGACAGGGGATACTCTTTTTAAGGGT.